Described below is a single T cell receptor beta chain sequence and its context. Its antigen specificity is not known. Base qualities were left out, and no much larger clone turns up one base away. The CDR3 runs 15 amino acids, cysteine and phenylalanine included. Of the read, only the CDR3 DNA is kept; its 45 bases are in frame from base 1. V is reduced by 4 bases and J by 0 bases, leaving a spacing of 12 bases between them. CDR1 and CDR2 are drawn from the germline V gene (reference sequence): MNHEY, SMNVEV. Library preparation employed the immunoSEQ multiplex PCR assay. TCRdb re-hosts the immuneACCESS table, in-frame sequences only. Its copies lack some clones; in the studies checked, an unresolved V gene accounts for under half of them, and the cause for the rest is not known. The sample yields 70,000 to 75,000 clones; around 94% were counted once. The ten largest clones represent less than 2.5% of the sample.

The sample originates from a study of T cell changes during pregnancy in multiple sclerosis (dated by TCRdb to between 2019 and 2020). With respect to the entire study: Changes in the T cell repertoire over the course of pregnancy were examined in this study in women with multiple sclerosis.

The chain is encoded by TRBV27 joined to TRBJ1-1; the D segment cannot be called with confidence. Sequenced material: peripheral blood, taken before pregnancy. The TCR originated in a female donor with multiple sclerosis, enrolled in a pregnancy study. CDR3 reads: CASSSNPGMNTEAFF. At the DNA level, the sequence is TGTGCCAGCAGTTCAAACCCGGGGATGAACACTGAAGCTTTCTTT.